The rows below give T cell receptor beta chains drawn from one sample of a study of blood T cell repertoires in COVID-19. The repertoire was sequenced with immunoSEQ multiplex PCR; TCRdb's copy has only in-frame clones and lacks some. The table includes 150,000 to 200,000 clones, roughly 90% detected once. The specimen was peripheral blood. The source of these receptors is a man in his forties or fifties with acute or convalescent COVID-19. Each CDR3 is given with its conserved first and last residue. Fields, in order: V gene, J gene, CDR3 protein.

v_call: TRBV18; j_call: TRBJ2-1; cdr3_aa: CASSPPTLGGNEQFF
v_call: TRBV3-1/TRBV3-2; j_call: TRBJ2-5; cdr3_aa: CASSQGAETQYF
v_call: TRBV5-4; j_call: TRBJ2-2; cdr3_aa: CASSLGTSLITGELFF
v_call: TRBV21-1; j_call: TRBJ2-6; cdr3_aa: CASSKTRDRTSSGANVLTF
v_call: TRBV5-1; j_call: TRBJ2-7; cdr3_aa: CASSLVSGQGVSEQYF
v_call: TRBV7-8; j_call: TRBJ1-4; cdr3_aa: CASSLNPGQNNEKLFF
v_call: TRBV5-1; j_call: TRBJ2-5; cdr3_aa: CASSFGQGGETQYF
v_call: TRBV28; j_call: TRBJ1-4; cdr3_aa: CATRVASNEKLFF
v_call: TRBV5-1; j_call: TRBJ1-1; cdr3_aa: CASSLVGTGAGTEAFF
v_call: TRBV5-1; j_call: TRBJ1-3; cdr3_aa: CASSSQGAGNTIYF
v_call: TRBV10-3; j_call: TRBJ2-7; cdr3_aa: CAITGAGGQDEQYF
v_call: TRBV11-1; j_call: TRBJ1-1; cdr3_aa: CASGRQKNTEAFF
v_call: TRBV9; j_call: TRBJ2-2; cdr3_aa: CASSVKEGRVGDTGELFF
v_call: TRBV14; j_call: TRBJ1-6; cdr3_aa: CASSPDRGRYSPLHF
v_call: TRBV20-1; j_call: TRBJ2-3; cdr3_aa: CSASTGGQDTQYF
v_call: TRBV28; j_call: TRBJ1-2; cdr3_aa: CASSLPGTGGFYGYTF
v_call: TRBV6-1; j_call: TRBJ1-4; cdr3_aa: CASSRGLTNEKLFF
v_call: TRBV2; j_call: TRBJ2-1; cdr3_aa: CASSDFRGHSEQFF
v_call: TRBV12-3/TRBV12-4; j_call: TRBJ1-2; cdr3_aa: CASSSGQGADTF
v_call: TRBV27; j_call: TRBJ2-1; cdr3_aa: CASSLSSGTVYNEQFF
v_call: TRBV7-2; j_call: TRBJ2-3; cdr3_aa: CASSLDWGGTQYF
v_call: TRBV7-2; j_call: TRBJ2-7; cdr3_aa: CASSLMGVGEQYF
v_call: TRBV5-1; j_call: TRBJ2-1; cdr3_aa: CASSLYTPAYNEQFF
v_call: TRBV23-1; j_call: TRBJ2-4; cdr3_aa: CASSQGKQGPLAKNIQYF
v_call: TRBV5-6; j_call: TRBJ1-2; cdr3_aa: CASTLAGRDNYGYTF
v_call: TRBV28; j_call: TRBJ2-5; cdr3_aa: CASSYSQGTQYF